This entry is about one TCR beta chain. Antigen: not known. Uncontrolled infection, other autoimmune disease, pregnancy or lactation barred patients from enrollment. This entry belongs to a study of T cells in Graves' hyperthyroidism and ophthalmopathy. The study's findings and limits: The majority of expanded thyroid clonotypes above 0.001 also appeared in blood.

V lost 8 bases and J lost 2, with 10 bases in between. The germline CDR1 and CDR2 sequences are SEHNR and FQNEAQ (reference sequence). The CDR3 consists of 12 residues. It was RNA transcripts that yielded the amplified TCR beta CDR3 regions. In the first-round RT-PCR of the TCR CDR3, the HTBI primer set was used. TCRdb re-called the multiplex PCR reads with MiXCR, one entry per CDR3 protein. The table includes 800,000 or so distinct CDR3 sequences, roughly 40% detected once. The specimen sequenced was blood. The chain joins TRBV7-9 to TRBJ2-7, with D maybe TRBD1 (5 bases). This clonotype was sampled from a man aged 18 to 30 with Graves' hyperthyroidism. The CDR3 here is CASLDRAYEQYF. CDR3 in DNA: TGTGCCAGCTTAGACAGAGCCTACGAGCAGTACTTC.